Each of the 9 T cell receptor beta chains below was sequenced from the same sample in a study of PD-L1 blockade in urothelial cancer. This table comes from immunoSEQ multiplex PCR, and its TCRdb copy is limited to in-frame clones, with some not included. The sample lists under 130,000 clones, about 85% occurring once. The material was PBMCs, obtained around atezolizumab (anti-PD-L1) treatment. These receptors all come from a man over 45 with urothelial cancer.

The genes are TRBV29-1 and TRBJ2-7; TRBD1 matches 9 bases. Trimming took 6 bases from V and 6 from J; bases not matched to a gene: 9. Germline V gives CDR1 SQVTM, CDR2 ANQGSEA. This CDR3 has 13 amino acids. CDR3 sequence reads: CSVRRTGVPEQYF. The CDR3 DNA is TGCAGCGTCCGGAGGACAGGGGTTCCCGAGCAGTACTTC.

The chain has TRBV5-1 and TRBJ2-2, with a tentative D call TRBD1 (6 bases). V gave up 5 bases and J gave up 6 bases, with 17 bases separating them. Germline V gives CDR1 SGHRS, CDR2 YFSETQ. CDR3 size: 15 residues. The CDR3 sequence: CASRPSGTTAGELFF. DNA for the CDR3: TGCGCCAGCAGGCCCTCCGGGACAACCGCCGGGGAGCTGTTTTTT.

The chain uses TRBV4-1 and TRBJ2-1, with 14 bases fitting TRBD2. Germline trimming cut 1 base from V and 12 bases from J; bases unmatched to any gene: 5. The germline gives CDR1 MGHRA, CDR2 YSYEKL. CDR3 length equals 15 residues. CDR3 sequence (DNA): TGCGCCAGCAGCCAAGCGGGACTAGCGGGAGTCGGGCAGTTCTTC. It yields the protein CASSQAGLAGVGQFF.

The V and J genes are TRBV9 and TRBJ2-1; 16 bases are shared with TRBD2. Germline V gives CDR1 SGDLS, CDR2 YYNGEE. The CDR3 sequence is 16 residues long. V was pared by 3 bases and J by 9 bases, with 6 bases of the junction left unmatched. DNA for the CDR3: TGTGCCAGCAGCGCACGAGGGACTAGCGGGAGGGTTGAGCAGTTCTTC. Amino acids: CASSARGTSGRVEQFF.

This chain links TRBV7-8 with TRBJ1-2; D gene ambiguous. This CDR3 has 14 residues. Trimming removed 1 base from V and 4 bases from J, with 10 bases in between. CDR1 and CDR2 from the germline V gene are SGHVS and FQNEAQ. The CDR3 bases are TGTGCCAGCAGCTTAGGTAAACAGATCTATGGCTACACCTTC. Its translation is CASSLGKQIYGYTF.

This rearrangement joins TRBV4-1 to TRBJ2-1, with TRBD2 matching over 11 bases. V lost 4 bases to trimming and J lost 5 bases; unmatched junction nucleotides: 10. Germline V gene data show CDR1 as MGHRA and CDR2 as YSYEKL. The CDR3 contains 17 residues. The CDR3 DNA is TGCGCCAGCAGCCCAAAAATTGGGACTAGCGGAAACAATGAGCAGTTCTTC. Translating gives CASSPKIGTSGNNEQFF.

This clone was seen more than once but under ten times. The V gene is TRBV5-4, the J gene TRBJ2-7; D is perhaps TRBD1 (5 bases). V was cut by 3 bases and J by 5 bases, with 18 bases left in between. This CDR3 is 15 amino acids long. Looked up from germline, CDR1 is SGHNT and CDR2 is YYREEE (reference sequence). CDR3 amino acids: CASSSPTSSRDEQYF. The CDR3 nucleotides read TGTGCCAGCAGCTCCCCGACCTCGTCCAGGGACGAGCAGTACTTC.

The CDR3 reads CASSASGTSYEQYF. DNA of the CDR3: TGTGCCAGCAGTGCCTCCGGGACATCTTACGAGCAGTACTTC. This rearrangement joins TRBV28 to TRBJ2-7; TRBD1 might be the D (6 bases). Germline V gene sequence: CDR1 MDHEN, CDR2 SYDVKM. V was shortened by 5 bases and J by 4 bases, with 15 bases between the two germline ends. This CDR3 spans 14 amino acids. The full variable domain, rest sourced from reference TRBV28 and TRBJ2-7, is DVKVTQSSRYLVKRTGEKVFLECVQDMDHENMFWYRQDPGLGLRLIYFSYDVKMKEKGDIPEGYSVSREKKERFSLILESASTNQTSMYLCASSASGTSYEQYFGPGTRLTVT.

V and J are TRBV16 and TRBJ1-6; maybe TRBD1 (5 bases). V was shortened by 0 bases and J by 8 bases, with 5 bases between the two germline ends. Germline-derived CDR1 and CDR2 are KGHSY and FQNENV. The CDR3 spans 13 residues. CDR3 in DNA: TGTGCCAGCAGCCAATCAGGGGATTCACCCCTCCACTTT. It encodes CASSQSGDSPLHF.